The clone carrying this T cell receptor beta chain is a singleton in its sample. Its antigen is as yet unknown. The sample's treatment: oral pan-JAK inhibitor, 5-10 mg twice daily. Collected material from alopecia areata patients comprised lesional scalp punch biopsies and peripheral blood. PBMCs, the starting material, were the source of sorted CD4+ and CD8+ T cells. The data are from a study of CD8+ T cells in alopecia areata. Findings of the study overall: Compared with mice, patients displayed less clear TCR sharing, possibly for HLA-related reasons. On tofacitinib, scalp clonality and expanded CD8+ clones among top 100 fell significantly.

TCR sequencing used cDNA made by reverse transcription of extracted RNA. Some clones are missing from TCRdb's copy, which holds only in-frame ones; the method was immunoSEQ multiplex PCR. Seen here are about 280,000 clones, nearly 60% observed once, and the top ten hold under 2%. The receptor was derived from a human donor with alopecia areata. The specimen was CD4+ T cells sorted from blood, collected at week 24, from a patient treated with tofacitinib.

CDR3 DNA: TGCGCCAGCAGCTTGGACCCCAACACCGGGGAGCTGTTTTTT. Translating gives CASSLDPNTGELFF. This rearrangement joins TRBV5-1 to TRBJ2-2, with D uncertain. From germline, CDR1 is SGHRS and CDR2 YFSETQ. Deletions cut 0 bases from V and 2 bases from J, with 5 bases between. This CDR3 is built from 14 residues.